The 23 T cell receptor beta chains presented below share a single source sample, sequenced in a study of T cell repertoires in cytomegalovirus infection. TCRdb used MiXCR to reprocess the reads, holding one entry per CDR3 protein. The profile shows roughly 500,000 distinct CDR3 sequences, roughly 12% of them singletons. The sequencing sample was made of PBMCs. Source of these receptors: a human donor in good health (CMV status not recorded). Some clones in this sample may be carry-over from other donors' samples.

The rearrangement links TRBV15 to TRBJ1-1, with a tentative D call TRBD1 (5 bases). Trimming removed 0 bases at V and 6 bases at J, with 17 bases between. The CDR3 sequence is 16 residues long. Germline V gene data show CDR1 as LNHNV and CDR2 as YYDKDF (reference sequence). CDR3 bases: TGTGCCACCAGCAGAGATGTGGCAGTCAGGGAACCTGAAGCTTTCTTT. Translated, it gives CATSRDVAVREPEAFF.

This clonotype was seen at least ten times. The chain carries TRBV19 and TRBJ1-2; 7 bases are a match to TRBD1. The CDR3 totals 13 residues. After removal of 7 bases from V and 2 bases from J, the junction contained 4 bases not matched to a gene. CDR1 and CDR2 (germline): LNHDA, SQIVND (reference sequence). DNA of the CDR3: TGTGCCAGTAAAGACAGGGAGAACTATGGCTACACCTTC. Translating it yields CASKDRENYGYTF.

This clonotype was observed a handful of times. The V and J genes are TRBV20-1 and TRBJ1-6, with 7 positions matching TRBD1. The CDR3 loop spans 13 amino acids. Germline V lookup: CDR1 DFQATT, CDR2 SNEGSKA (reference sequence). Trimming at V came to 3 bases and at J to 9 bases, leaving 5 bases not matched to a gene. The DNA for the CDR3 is TGCAGTGCTAGTGCAGGGGGTGGTTCACCCCTCCACTTT. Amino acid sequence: CSASAGGGSPLHF.

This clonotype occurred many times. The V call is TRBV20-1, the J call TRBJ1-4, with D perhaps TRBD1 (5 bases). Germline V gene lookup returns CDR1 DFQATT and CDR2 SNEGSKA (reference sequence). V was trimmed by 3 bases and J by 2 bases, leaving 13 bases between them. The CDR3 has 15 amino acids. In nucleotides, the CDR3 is TGCAGTGCTAGTTTCGGGGGATCCACTAATGAAAAACTGTTTTTT. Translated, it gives CSASFGGSTNEKLFF.

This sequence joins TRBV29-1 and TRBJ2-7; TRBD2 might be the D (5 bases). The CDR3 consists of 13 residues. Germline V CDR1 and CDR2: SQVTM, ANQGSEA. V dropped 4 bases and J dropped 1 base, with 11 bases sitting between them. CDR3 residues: CSVGVRGSYEQYF. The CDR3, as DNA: TGCAGCGTTGGGGTACGGGGTTCCTACGAGCAGTACTTC.

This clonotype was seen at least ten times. The CDR3 DNA is TGTGCCATCAGTGACTCCGGGGGAGTCTACAATGAGCAGTTCTTC. It is translated as CAISDSGGVYNEQFF. This sequence joins TRBV10-3 and TRBJ2-1, with D possibly matching TRBD2 (6 bases). V lost 3 bases and J 3 bases, leaving 12 bases between the germline ends. This CDR3 spans 15 amino acids. Germline V lookup: CDR1 ENHRY, CDR2 SYGVKD.

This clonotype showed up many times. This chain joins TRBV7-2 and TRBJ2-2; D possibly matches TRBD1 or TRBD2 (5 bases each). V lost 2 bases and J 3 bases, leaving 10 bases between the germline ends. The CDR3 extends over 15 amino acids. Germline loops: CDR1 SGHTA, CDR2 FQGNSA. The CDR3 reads CASSLSGTYTGELFF. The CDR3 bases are TGTGCCAGCAGCTTATCAGGGACCTACACCGGGGAGCTGTTTTTT.

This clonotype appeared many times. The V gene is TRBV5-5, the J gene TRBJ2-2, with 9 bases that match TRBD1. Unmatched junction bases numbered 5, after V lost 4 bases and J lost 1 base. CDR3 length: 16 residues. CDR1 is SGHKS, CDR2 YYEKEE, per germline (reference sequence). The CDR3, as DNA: TGTGCCAGCAGCCATGGACAGGGGAGGAACACCGGGGAGCTGTTTTTT. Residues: CASSHGQGRNTGELFF.

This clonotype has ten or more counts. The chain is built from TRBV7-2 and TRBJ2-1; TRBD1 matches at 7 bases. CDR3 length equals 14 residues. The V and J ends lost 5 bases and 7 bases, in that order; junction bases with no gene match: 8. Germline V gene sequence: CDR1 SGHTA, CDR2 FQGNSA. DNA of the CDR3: TGTGCCAGCAGCCGACGACAGGGATCGAATGAGCAGTTCTTC. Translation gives CASSRRQGSNEQFF.

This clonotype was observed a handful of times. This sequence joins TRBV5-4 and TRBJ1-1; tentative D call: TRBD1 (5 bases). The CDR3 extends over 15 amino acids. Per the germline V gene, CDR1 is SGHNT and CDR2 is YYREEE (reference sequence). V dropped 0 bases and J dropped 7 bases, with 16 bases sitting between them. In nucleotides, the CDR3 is TGTGCCAGCAGCTTGGGGGCCCCCGGGGCGGGTGAAGCTTTCTTT. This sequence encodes CASSLGAPGAGEAFF.

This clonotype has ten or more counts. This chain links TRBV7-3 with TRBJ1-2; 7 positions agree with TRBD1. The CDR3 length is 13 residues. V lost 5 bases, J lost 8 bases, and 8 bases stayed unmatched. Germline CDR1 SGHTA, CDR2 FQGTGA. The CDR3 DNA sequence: TGTGCCAGCAGCCCAAGTCAAGGGGGCGGCTACACCTTC. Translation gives CASSPSQGGGYTF.

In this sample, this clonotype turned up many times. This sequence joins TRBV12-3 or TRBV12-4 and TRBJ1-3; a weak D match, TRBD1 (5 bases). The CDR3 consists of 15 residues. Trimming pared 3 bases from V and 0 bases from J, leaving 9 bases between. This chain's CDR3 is CASSLEGTSGNTIYF. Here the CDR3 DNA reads TGTGCCAGCAGTTTGGAGGGGACCTCTGGAAACACCATATATTTT.

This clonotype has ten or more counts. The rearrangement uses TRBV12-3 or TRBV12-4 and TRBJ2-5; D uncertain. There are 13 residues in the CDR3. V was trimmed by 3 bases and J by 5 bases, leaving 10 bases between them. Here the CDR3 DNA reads TGTGCCAGCAGTTTGGTTATTTTGGAGACCCAGTACTTC. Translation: CASSLVILETQYF.

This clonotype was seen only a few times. The CDR3 sequence: CASSVGSSGANVLTF. DNA of the CDR3: TGTGCCAGCAGCGTAGGCAGCTCTGGGGCCAACGTCCTGACTTTC. The gene calls are TRBV9 and TRBJ2-6; unclear D gene. Germline V gene sequence: CDR1 SGDLS, CDR2 YYNGEE. V dropped 0 bases and J dropped 0 bases, with 4 bases sitting between them. The CDR3 runs to 15 residues.

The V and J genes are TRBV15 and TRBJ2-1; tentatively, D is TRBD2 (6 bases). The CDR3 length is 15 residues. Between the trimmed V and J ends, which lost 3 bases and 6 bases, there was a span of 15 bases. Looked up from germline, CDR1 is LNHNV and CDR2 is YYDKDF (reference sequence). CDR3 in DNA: TGTGCCACCAGCAGCTTGTCAGTTAGCGGCAATGAGCAGTTCTTC. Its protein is CATSSLSVSGNEQFF. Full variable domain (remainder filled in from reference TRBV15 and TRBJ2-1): DAMVIQNPRYQVTQFGKPVTLSCSQTLNHNVMYWYQQKSSQAPKLLFHYYDKDFNNEADTPDNFQSRRPNTSFCFLDIRSPGLGDTAMYLCATSSLSVSGNEQFFGPGTRLTVL.

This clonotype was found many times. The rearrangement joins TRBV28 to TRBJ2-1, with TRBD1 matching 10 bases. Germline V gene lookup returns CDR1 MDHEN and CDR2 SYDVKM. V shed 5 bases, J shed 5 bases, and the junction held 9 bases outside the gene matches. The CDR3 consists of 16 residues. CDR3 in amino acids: CASSLTGQGKNNEQFF. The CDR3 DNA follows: TGTGCCAGCAGTCTCACGGGACAGGGGAAGAACAATGAGCAGTTCTTC. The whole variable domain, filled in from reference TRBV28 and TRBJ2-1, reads DVKVTQSSRYLVKRTGEKVFLECVQDMDHENMFWYRQDPGLGLRLIYFSYDVKMKEKGDIPEGYSVSREKKERFSLILESASTNQTSMYLCASSLTGQGKNNEQFFGPGTRLTVL.

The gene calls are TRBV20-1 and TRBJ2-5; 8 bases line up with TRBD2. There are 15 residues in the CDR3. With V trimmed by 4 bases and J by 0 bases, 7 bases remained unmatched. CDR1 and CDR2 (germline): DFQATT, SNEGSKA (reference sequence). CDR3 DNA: TGCAGTGCTACTACTAGCGGTCCAGACCAAGAGACCCAGTACTTC. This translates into CSATTSGPDQETQYF.

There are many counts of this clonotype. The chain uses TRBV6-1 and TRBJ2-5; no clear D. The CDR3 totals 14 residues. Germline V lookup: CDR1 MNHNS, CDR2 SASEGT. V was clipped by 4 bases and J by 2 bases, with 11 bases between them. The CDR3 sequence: CASSAEAAQETQYF. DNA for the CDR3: TGTGCCAGCAGTGCTGAGGCAGCACAAGAGACCCAGTACTTC.

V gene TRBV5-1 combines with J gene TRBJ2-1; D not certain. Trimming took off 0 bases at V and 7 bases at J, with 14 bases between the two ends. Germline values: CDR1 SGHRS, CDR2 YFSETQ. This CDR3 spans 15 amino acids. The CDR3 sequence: CASSLAPALRNEQFF. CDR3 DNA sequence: TGCGCCAGCAGCTTGGCCCCGGCCTTGAGGAATGAGCAGTTCTTC.

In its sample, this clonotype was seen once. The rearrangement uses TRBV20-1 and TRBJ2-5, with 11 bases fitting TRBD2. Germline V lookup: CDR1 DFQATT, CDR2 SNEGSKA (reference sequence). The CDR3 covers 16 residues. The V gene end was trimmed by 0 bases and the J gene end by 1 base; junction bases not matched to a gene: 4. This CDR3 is CSARDRLAGTQETQYF. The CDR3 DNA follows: TGCAGTGCTAGAGATCGACTAGCGGGGACCCAAGAGACCCAGTACTTC.

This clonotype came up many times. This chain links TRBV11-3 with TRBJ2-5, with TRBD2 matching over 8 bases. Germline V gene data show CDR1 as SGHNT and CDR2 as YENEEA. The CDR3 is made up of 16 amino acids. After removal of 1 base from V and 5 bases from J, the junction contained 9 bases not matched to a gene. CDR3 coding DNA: TGTGCCAGCAGCTTAGGGCCGGGACTAGTGGCGGAGACCCAGTACTTC. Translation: CASSLGPGLVAETQYF.

DNA for the CDR3: TGTGCCACCAGCAGAATAACGGGGGGCGGCACAGATACGCAGTATTTT. This encodes CATSRITGGGTDTQYF. This chain connects TRBV15 to TRBJ2-3; a possible D gene is TRBD2 (7 bases). The CDR3 has 16 residues. Trimming stripped 2 bases from V and 1 base from J, with 13 bases between. CDR1 and CDR2 from the germline V gene are LNHNV and YYDKDF (reference sequence).

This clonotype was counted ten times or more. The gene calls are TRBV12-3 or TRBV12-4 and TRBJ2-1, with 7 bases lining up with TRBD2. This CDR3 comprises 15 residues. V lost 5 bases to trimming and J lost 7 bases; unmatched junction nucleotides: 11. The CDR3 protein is CASSPPGLPGNEQFF. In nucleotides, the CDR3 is TGTGCCAGCAGTCCCCCGGGACTACCAGGTAATGAGCAGTTCTTC.